This TCR beta chain was found in a study of spatial heterogeneity in lung cancer. Germline V CDR1 and CDR2: KGHDR, SFDVKD. V trimming: 0 bases; J trimming: 4 bases; junction bases outside the gene matches: 0. This CDR3 contains 15 residues. Specified time point: sample taken at primary tumor resection. Unsorted tumor, nontumor lung tissue or cryopreserved PBMC supplied the whole RNA. The donors comprised some 78 untreated early-stage non-small cell lung cancer patients. TCRdb called the 5' RACE reads again in MiXCR, with one record for every CDR3 protein. Of around 60,000 distinct CDR3 sequences listed, about 8% were seen once; the top ten hold roughly 16%.

This TCR was sampled from a female donor with early-stage non-small cell lung cancer. The chain uses TRBV24-1 and TRBJ2-2, with 8 bases aligning to TRBD1. The sequenced sample was PBMCs, obtained at surgery. Here the CDR3 DNA reads TGTGCCACCAGTGATTTGACAGGGGGCACCGGGGAGCTGTTTTTT. Protein sequence: CATSDLTGGTGELFF.